This paragraph covers one TCR beta chain sequence. The PCR was carried out with 60 Vbeta primers and 13 Jbeta primers. Libraries were prepared by immunoSEQ multiplex PCR; TCRdb keeps only in-frame clonotypes and omits some of them. Of some 90,000 clones listed, around 78% are singletons. These data are taken from a study of cytomegalovirus exposure and HLA in healthy donors. Study-wide background: From donors who were HLA-typed, an early data release held 70 million to 90 million unique TCRs.

The length of the CDR3 is 14 residues. CDR1 is SEHNR and CDR2 is FQNEAQ in the germline V gene (reference sequence). Trimming removed 4 bases at V and 0 bases at J, with 7 bases between. What was sequenced was PBMCs. The chain combines TRBV7-9 with TRBJ1-3, with a tentative D call TRBD1 (5 bases). The TCR was taken from a man aged 25-45 years in good health and CMV-seronegative. CDR3 sequence (DNA): TGTGCCAGCAGCTCGGACACCTCTGGAAACACCATATATTTT. It specifies CASSSDTSGNTIYF. The variable domain in full, completed from reference TRBV7-9 and TRBJ1-3, reads DTGVSQNPRHKITKRGQNVTFRCDPISEHNRLYWYRQTLGQGPEFLTYFQNEAQLEKSRLLSDRFSAERPKGSFSTLEIQRTEQGDSAMYLCASSSDTSGNTIYFGEGSWLTVV.